The source of this TCR beta chain is a study of CD8 T cells in Susac syndrome. CD8+ and CD4+ T cells circulating in blood were sequenced for TCR beta. TEMRA cells were FACS-enriched, with CD8+ and CD4+ T cells isolated negatively. Germline loops: CDR1 LGHNT, CDR2 FRNRAP. This CDR3 has 15 residues. The trim removed 6 bases at V and 3 bases at J, leaving 10 bases unmatched. It was with random hexamers that roughly 0.45 to 1 ug RNA was reverse transcribed. It was immunoSEQ multiplex PCR that amplified TCR beta CDR3 across 54 Vbeta and 13 Jbeta. TCRdb reprocessed the immunoSEQ multiplex PCR reads with MiXCR, giving one entry per CDR3 protein. Of roughly 120,000 distinct CDR3 sequences in the sample, 93% were seen once.

The material sequenced was CD4+ T cells from PBMCs. The chain recombines TRBV12-5 with TRBJ1-1; 7 bases line up with TRBD1. The receptor's source is a human donor with multiple sclerosis. As DNA, the CDR3 is TGTGCTAGTGGCTCGCTGACAGGGAGGGACACTGAAGCTTTCTTT. This codes for CASGSLTGRDTEAFF.